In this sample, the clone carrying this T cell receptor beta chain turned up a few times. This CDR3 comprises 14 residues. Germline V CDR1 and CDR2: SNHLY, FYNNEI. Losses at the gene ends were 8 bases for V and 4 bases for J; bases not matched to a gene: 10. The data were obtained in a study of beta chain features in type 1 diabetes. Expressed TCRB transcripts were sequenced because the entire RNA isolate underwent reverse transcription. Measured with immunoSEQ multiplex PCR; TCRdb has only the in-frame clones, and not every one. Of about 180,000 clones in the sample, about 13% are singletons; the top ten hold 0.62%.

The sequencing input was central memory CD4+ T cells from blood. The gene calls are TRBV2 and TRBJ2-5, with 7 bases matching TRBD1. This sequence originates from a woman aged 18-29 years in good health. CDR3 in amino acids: CASFFEGAAETQYF. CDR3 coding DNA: TGTGCCAGCTTTTTCGAGGGGGCGGCAGAGACCCAGTACTTC. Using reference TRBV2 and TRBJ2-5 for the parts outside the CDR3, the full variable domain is EPEVTQTPSHQVTQMGQEVILRCVPISNHLYFYWYRQILGQKVEFLVSFYNNEISEKSEIFDDQFSVERPDGSNFTLKIRSTKLEDSAMYFCASFFEGAAETQYFGPGTRLLVL.